These T cell receptor beta chains were read from a single sample in a study of PD-1 blockade in mismatch repair-deficient tumors. Measured with immunoSEQ multiplex PCR; TCRdb has only the in-frame clones, and not every one. The data hold 100,000 or so clones, with approximately 80% observed a single time. The sample was peripheral blood, taken less than 37 weeks after starting pembrolizumab. These receptors all come from an adult with mismatch repair-deficient cancer. Each CDR3 is given with its conserved first and last residue. Each record gives: J gene, V gene, clone size, D gene, CDR3 DNA, CDR3 protein. The D gene is left open where the match is weak. The listing skips clone size in some rows; elsewhere it reads once, few, many or a size class.

>TRBJ1-2|TRBV7-9|-|-
TGTGCCAGCAGCTTTTCCTGGTCGTCTAACTATGGCTACACCTTC
CASSFSWSSNYGYTF
>TRBJ2-5|TRBV6-6|-|-
TGTGCCAGCAGCCCTCCTAATTTAGGGTCAGAGACCCAGTACTTC
CASSPPNLGSETQYF
>TRBJ1-2|TRBV9|-|-
TGTGCCAGCAGCGGGGTCGGGAATCTAAGTCGGGCAAACTATGGCTACACCTTC
CASSGVGNLSRANYGYTF
>TRBJ2-7|TRBV6-5|few|TRBD1
TGTGCCAGCAGACGACAGGGATCCTACGAGCAGTACTTC
CASRRQGSYEQYF
>TRBJ1-5|TRBV19|-|-
TGTGCCAGTACAACCCGACTAGCGGGTCAGCCCCAGCATTTT
CASTTRLAGQPQHF
>TRBJ2-2|TRBV2|-|TRBD1
TGTGCCAGCAGAGGGGACAGGTCGAACACCGGGGAGCTGTTTTTT
CASRGDRSNTGELFF
>TRBJ2-3|TRBV11-2|-|-
TGTGCCAGCAGCCCTTATTCGGGCGGGACGAACACAGATACGCAGTATTTT
CASSPYSGGTNTDTQYF
>TRBJ2-1|TRBV9|once|TRBD2
TGTGCCAGCAGCGCGACAACGGGCGGGAGGTCCTACAATGAGCAGTTCTTC
CASSATTGGRSYNEQFF
>TRBJ2-1|TRBV9|-|-
TGTGCCAGCAGCGCAAGCCCCAATGAGCAGTTCTTC
CASSASPNEQFF
>TRBJ2-7|TRBV5-1|-|TRBD2
TGCGCCAGCAGCTTGGTGGGGGGGTCGTACGAGCAGTACTTC
CASSLVGGSYEQYF
>TRBJ1-1|TRBV11-3|-|-
TGTGCCAGCAGCTCCGAAAGCGGAAGCAAAGCTGAAGCTTTCTTT
CASSSESGSKAEAFF
>TRBJ2-3|TRBV6-5|once|-
TGTGCCAGCAGTTACTCACTAGCTGCAGATACGCAGTATTTT
CASSYSLAADTQYF
>TRBJ1-4|TRBV29-1|few|TRBD1
TGCAGCGTGCCGGGACAGGATAATGAAAAACTGTTTTTT
CSVPGQDNEKLFF
>TRBJ2-3|TRBV6-6|-|TRBD2
TGTGCCAGCAGGGGAGCGGGAGGGGGCACAGATACGCAGTATTTT
CASRGAGGGTDTQYF
>TRBJ2-7|TRBV15|-|-
TGTGCCACCAGCAGAGATTGGGGCGGGACAGACTCCTACGAGCAGTACTTC
CATSRDWGGTDSYEQYF